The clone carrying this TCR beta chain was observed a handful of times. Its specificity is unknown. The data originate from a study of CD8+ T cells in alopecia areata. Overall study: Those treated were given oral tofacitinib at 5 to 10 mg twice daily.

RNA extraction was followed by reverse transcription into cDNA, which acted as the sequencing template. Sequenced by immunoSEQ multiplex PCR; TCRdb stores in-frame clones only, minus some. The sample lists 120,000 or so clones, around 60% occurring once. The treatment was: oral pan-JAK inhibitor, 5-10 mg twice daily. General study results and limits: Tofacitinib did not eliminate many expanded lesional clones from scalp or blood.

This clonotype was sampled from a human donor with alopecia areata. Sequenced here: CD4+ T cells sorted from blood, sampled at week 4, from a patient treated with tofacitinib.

CDR3 sequence: CASSLLPQDWYNSPLHF. DNA for the CDR3: TGTGCCAGCAGTTTATTACCCCAGGATTGGTATAATTCACCCCTCCACTTT. V usage is TRBV27 and J usage is TRBJ1-6; D uncertain. Germline V gene data show CDR1 as MNHEY and CDR2 as SMNVEV (reference sequence). CDR3 length equals 17 residues. Trimming removed 1 base at V and 4 bases at J, with 14 bases between.